A selection of T cell receptor beta chains follows, all from one sample in a study of brain T cells in children with intractable seizures. Using immunoSEQ multiplex PCR, the repertoire was profiled, and TCRdb retains in-frame clones only, with some absent. The profile covers over 20,000 clones, with under 95% appearing a single time and 5% to 7% taken by the ten largest. Material: peripheral blood, obtained at surgery. These receptors all come from a boy younger than 18 with focal cortical dysplasia and intractable seizures. Both conserved end residues are part of each CDR3. A D gene is named only where the DNA matches it firmly. Only part of the rows carry a size: once, few, many, or a class if the clone is expanded.

j_call d_call v_call clone_size cdr3_nt cdr3_aa
TRBJ2-7 . TRBV7-6 . TGTGCCAGCAGCTTAGGGTCCGCACCAACCTACGAGCAGTACTTC CASSLGSAPTYEQYF
TRBJ1-5 TRBD1 TRBV5-8 . TGTGCCAGCAGGGAAAGGGGGCCTAGCAATCAGCCCCAGCATTTT CASRERGPSNQPQHF
TRBJ2-5 TRBD1 TRBV7-2 . TGTGCCAGCAGCTTAGCGCTATCAGGGGGATCCCGGCAAGAGACCCAGTACTTC CASSLALSGGSRQETQYF
TRBJ2-1 TRBD2 TRBV15 . TGTGCCACCAGCAGAGACAGCGGGGCCTACAATGAGCAGTTCTTC CATSRDSGAYNEQFF
TRBJ2-3 . TRBV13 . TGTGCCAGCAGTAGCACAGATACGCAGTATTTT CASSSTDTQYF
TRBJ2-1 . TRBV7-3 . TGTGCCAGCAGCTTAACGGGCGGAACGAATGAGCAGTTCTTC CASSLTGGTNEQFF
TRBJ2-2 . TRBV29-1 . TGCAGCGTTTGGGGTGGCGGGGAGCTGTTTTTT CSVWGGGELFF
TRBJ2-1 TRBD2 TRBV4-2 . TGTGCCAGCAGCCAGGATATGGGGACTAGCGGGAGTATATACAATGAGCAGTTCTTC CASSQDMGTSGSIYNEQFF
TRBJ2-1 . TRBV4-1 once TGCGCCAGCAGCCAAGATGGAGGGATGGAGCAGTTCTTC CASSQDGGMEQFF
TRBJ1-2 . TRBV5-1 . TGCGCCAGCAGCTTAACAGCTAACTATGGCTACACCTTC CASSLTANYGYTF
TRBJ2-5 . TRBV5-4 . TGTGCCAGCAGCCCGGATCGGGTTTGGGAGACCCAGTACTTC CASSPDRVWETQYF
TRBJ1-6 TRBD1 TRBV7-6 . TGTGCCAGCAGCGCCGGACAGGGCGGGAATTCACCCCTCCACTTT CASSAGQGGNSPLHF
TRBJ1-3 TRBD1 TRBV4-1 . TGCGCCAGCAGCCAACGGCCACAGGGGGCGGATGGAAACACCATATATTTT CASSQRPQGADGNTIYF
TRBJ1-5 . TRBV3-1/TRBV3-2 . TGTGCCAGCAGCCACTCTGGTCAGCCCCAGCATTTT CASSHSGQPQHF
TRBJ1-1 TRBD1 TRBV19 . TGTGCCACCTTGGACAGGGGGGTCACTGAAGCTTTCTTT CATLDRGVTEAFF
TRBJ2-2 TRBD1 TRBV2 . TGTGCCAGCGGGGGAATTACGGGACAGGGAAGGCACGGGGAGCTGTTTTTT CASGGITGQGRHGELFF
TRBJ2-3 TRBD2 TRBV27 . TGTGCCAGCAGTGGGACTAGCGGGGAGAGCACAGATACGCAGTATTTT CASSGTSGESTDTQYF
TRBJ2-5 . TRBV27 . TGTGCCAGCCTCCCAGAGTTTGAGACCCAGTACTTC CASLPEFETQYF
TRBJ1-5 TRBD1 TRBV10-3 . TGTGCCATCAGCCCGGGGACAGATAGCAATCAGCCCCAGCATTTT CAISPGTDSNQPQHF
TRBJ2-3 . TRBV7-2 . TGTGCCAGCAGCTTCGTTGCCGCCCACACAGATACGCAGTATTTT CASSFVAAHTDTQYF
TRBJ2-7 TRBD1 TRBV6-5 . TGTGCCAGCAGTTGGGGACAGGGGAACTACGAGCAGTACTTC CASSWGQGNYEQYF
TRBJ2-7 TRBD1 TRBV7-9 . TGTGCCAGCAGCCTTTCCGGGACAGGGTCATCCTACGAGCAGTACTTC CASSLSGTGSSYEQYF
TRBJ2-1 . TRBV11-3 . TGTGCCAGCAGCCAGGAGGGTGAGCAGTTCTTC CASSQEGEQFF
TRBJ1-5 . TRBV10-2 few TGCGCCAGCAGGGACGGAAGCAATCAGCCCCAGCATTTT CASRDGSNQPQHF
TRBJ1-1 TRBD1 TRBV3-1/TRBV3-2 once TGTGCCAGCGGGTCGGGTTACAGGGGATTTTACACTGAAGCTTTCTTT CASGSGYRGFYTEAFF
TRBJ2-2 TRBD1 TRBV18 . TGTGCCAGCTCCCTCCAGGGGGCTGCGAACACCGGGGAGCTGTTTTTT CASSLQGAANTGELFF
TRBJ1-3 . TRBV7-8 . TGTGCCAGCAGCTTAGTCACATTATTTACCCGTAGCTCTGGAAACACCATATATTTT CASSLVTLFTRSSGNTIYF
TRBJ2-5 . TRBV5-1 . TGCGCCAGCAGCTTGGAAAGGACAGAGACCCAGTACTTC CASSLERTETQYF
TRBJ2-7 . TRBV6-5 . TGTGCCAGCAGTTACTCCGGTTCCTACGAGCAGTACTTC CASSYSGSYEQYF
TRBJ2-5 . TRBV18 once TGTGCCAGCTCACCGGGCGCTATGGAGACCCAGTACTTC CASSPGAMETQYF
TRBJ2-6 . TRBV2 . TGTGCCAGCAGTGACTTAGCGGCTCCCTCTGGGGCCAACGTCCTGACTTTC CASSDLAAPSGANVLTF
TRBJ2-2 . TRBV7-6 . TGTGCCAGCAGCTTCAACGAGATGAACACCGGGGAGCTGTTTTTT CASSFNEMNTGELFF
TRBJ1-2 . TRBV6-5 . TGTGCCAGCAGTCCTCGTGAGGACCGTGGCTACACCTTC CASSPREDRGYTF
TRBJ1-2 . TRBV5-4 . TGTGCCAGCAGCTTGGACAGGAGTTACTATGGCTACACCTTC CASSLDRSYYGYTF
TRBJ2-7 TRBD2 TRBV5-1 . TGCGCCAGCAGCAGATTAGCGGGGGGCCTAACCTACGAGCAGTACTTC CASSRLAGGLTYEQYF
TRBJ2-1 TRBD1 TRBV19 . TGTGCCAGTAGCCCCGGGACAGCCTACAATGAGCAGTTCTTC CASSPGTAYNEQFF
TRBJ2-2 . TRBV4-1 . TGCGCCAGCAGCGGTATATCAAGAGGCTACACCGGGGAGCTGTTTTTT CASSGISRGYTGELFF
TRBJ2-2 . TRBV4-1 . TGCGCCAGCAGCCACCAAGGGACCGGGGAGCTGTTTTTT CASSHQGTGELFF
TRBJ1-4 . TRBV6-5 . TGTGCCAGCAGTCGGACAGCGACTAATGAAAAACTGTTTTTT CASSRTATNEKLFF
TRBJ1-1 . TRBV5-4 . TGTGCCAGCAGCTCTATCGACAGCAACCAACGAGAAGCTTTCTTT CASSSIDSNQREAFF
TRBJ2-2 . TRBV6-6 . TGTGCCAGCAGTTATCGGCAGGGAAACACCGGGGAGCTGTTTTTT CASSYRQGNTGELFF
TRBJ1-4 . TRBV27 . TGTGCCAGCAGTTCTCAGGGGTTCCCTAATGAAAAACTGTTTTTT CASSSQGFPNEKLFF
TRBJ1-6 TRBD1 TRBV28 . TGTGCCAGCAGAAAGGACAGGGTTTGGTCACCCCTCCACTTT CASRKDRVWSPLHF
TRBJ2-2 TRBD2 TRBV6-4 few TGTGCCAGCAGTGACTCACCGGGACTAGCGGGAGCCGGGGAGCTGTTTTTT CASSDSPGLAGAGELFF
TRBJ2-1 TRBD1 TRBV5-8 . TGTGCCAGCAGCTTGCCTTTAGACAGGGGCCTCTTC CASSLPLDRGLF